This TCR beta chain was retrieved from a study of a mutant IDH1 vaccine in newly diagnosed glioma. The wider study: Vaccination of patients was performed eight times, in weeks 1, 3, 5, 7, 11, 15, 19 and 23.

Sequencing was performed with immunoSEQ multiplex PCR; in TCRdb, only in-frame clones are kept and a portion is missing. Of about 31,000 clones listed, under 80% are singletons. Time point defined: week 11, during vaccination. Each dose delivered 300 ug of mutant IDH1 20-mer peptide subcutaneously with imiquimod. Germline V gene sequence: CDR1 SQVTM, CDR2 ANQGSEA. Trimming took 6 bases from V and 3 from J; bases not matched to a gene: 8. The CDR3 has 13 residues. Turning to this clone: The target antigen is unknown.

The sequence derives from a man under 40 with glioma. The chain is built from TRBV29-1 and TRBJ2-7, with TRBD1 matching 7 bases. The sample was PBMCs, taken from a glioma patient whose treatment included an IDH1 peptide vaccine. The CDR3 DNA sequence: TGCAGCGTGACTACGGGACAGTTCTACGAGCAGTACTTC. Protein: CSVTTGQFYEQYF.